One sample yielded the 19 T cell receptor beta chains listed below, sequenced in a study of shared clonotypes between healthy human individuals. The repertoire was sequenced with immunoSEQ multiplex PCR; TCRdb's copy has only in-frame clones and lacks some. The table lists about 2 million clones, 85% to 95% of them singletons. Material for sequencing was naive CD4+ T cells sorted from blood. Regarding subset: CD45RA+ positively selected. These receptors came from a man between 18 and 35 years old in good health.

In regard to this clone: Other DNA variants within this sample encode the same CDR3. This rearrangement joins TRBV18 to TRBJ1-1, with 7 bases matching TRBD1. The junction had 2 bases not matched to a gene; V was cut back by 3 bases and J by 1 base. The germline CDR1 and CDR2 sequences are KGHSH and LQKENI. This CDR3 has 14 amino acids. CDR3 DNA sequence: TGTGCCAGCTCACCTGACAGGGCGAACACTGAAGCTTTCTTT. Protein product: CASSPDRANTEAFF.

The count of this clone is one. The chain is built from TRBV18 and TRBJ2-5; possibly TRBD1 for D (6 bases). Between the trimmed V and J ends, which lost 4 bases and 4 bases, there was a span of 13 bases. The CDR3 is made up of 14 amino acids. Germline V lookup: CDR1 KGHSH, CDR2 LQKENI. The CDR3 is CASSRRRGAETQYF. CDR3 coding DNA: TGTGCCAGCTCACGCCGCAGGGGAGCAGAGACCCAGTACTTC.

The chain uses TRBV11-3 and TRBJ1-6, with D tentatively TRBD1 (5 bases). The CDR3 consists of 13 residues. With 1 base removed from V and 11 bases from J, the gap between germline ends came to 9 bases. Germline-derived CDR1 and CDR2 are SGHNT and YENEEA. Here the CDR3 DNA reads TGTGCCAGCAGCTTAGTCCCAGGGACACCCCTCCACTTT. It encodes CASSLVPGTPLHF.

The V and J genes are TRBV6-1 and TRBJ1-2; 9 bases align to TRBD1. V lost 1 base and J lost 8; bases outside the gene matches: 8. The CDR3 covers 15 residues. Germline V gene sequence: CDR1 MNHNS, CDR2 SASEGT. The CDR3 nucleotides are TGTGCCAGCAGTGAAGTAGGACAGGGGAGGGGCGGCTACACCTTC. This gives the protein CASSEVGQGRGGYTF.

J is TRBJ1-6 and V is TRBV25-1, with a possible D match to TRBD1 (6 bases). The CDR3 runs 14 residues. Trimming took off 7 bases at V and 10 bases at J, with 17 bases between the two ends. Germline CDR1 and CDR2: MGHDK and SYGVNS. CDR3 sequence (DNA): TGTGCCAGCACCCAGGGGAGGATGGGCTCACCCCTCCACTTT. This gives the protein CASTQGRMGSPLHF.

The V and J genes are TRBV28 and TRBJ2-1; 8 bases are shared with TRBD1. The germline CDR1 and CDR2 sequences are MDHEN and SYDVKM. CDR3 length: 16 residues. V trimming: 6 bases; J trimming: 4 bases; junction bases outside the gene matches: 11. CDR3 sequence: CASSLGGGQAYNEQFF. The CDR3 DNA reads TGTGCCAGCAGCCTAGGTGGGGGACAGGCATACAATGAGCAGTTCTTC.

This chain joins TRBV7-2 and TRBJ2-2; 7 bases map to TRBD2. This CDR3 has 16 residues. V shed 7 bases and J 2 bases; nucleotides not matched to a gene: 10. Germline V CDR1 and CDR2: SGHTA, FQGNSA. Here the CDR3 reads CASTTRGRGNTGELFF. Written as DNA, the CDR3 is TGTGCCAGCACCACACGGGGGAGGGGCAACACCGGGGAGCTGTTTTTT.

The rearrangement links TRBV6-6 to TRBJ1-5; D perhaps matches TRBD1 (6 bases). The germline V gene has CDR1 MNHNY and CDR2 SVGAGI (reference sequence). V dropped 5 bases and J dropped 5 bases, with 7 bases sitting between them. The CDR3 spans 12 residues. Written as DNA, the CDR3 is TGTGCCAGCAGTCGACAGGATCAGCCCCAGCATTTT. Translated: CASSRQDQPQHF.

The V call is TRBV5-6, the J call TRBJ1-1; the D is unclear. V was pared by 7 bases and J by 0 bases, with 13 bases between. Germline V gene data show CDR1 as SGHDT and CDR2 as YYEEEE. This CDR3 is built from 14 residues. The CDR3: CASVLAGMNTEAFF. In nucleotides, the CDR3 is TGTGCCAGCGTTCTGGCCGGAATGAACACTGAAGCTTTCTTT.

This clone was seen a handful of times. V gene TRBV4-1 combines with J gene TRBJ2-7; weak D call: TRBD2 (6 bases). Germline V gene sequence: CDR1 MGHRA, CDR2 YSYEKL. Trimming took off 5 bases at V and 2 bases at J, with 19 bases between the two ends. This CDR3 has 16 amino acids. CDR3 DNA sequence: TGCGCCAGCAGCGCCCACAGGACTACTCCAACCTACGAGCAGTACTTC. It codes for CASSAHRTTPTYEQYF.

CDR3 sequence reads: CASSLIGAGSNEQFF. CDR3 nucleotides: TGCGCCAGCAGCTTGATCGGGGCCGGATCGAATGAGCAGTTCTTC. The chain links TRBV5-1 to TRBJ2-1, with D perhaps given as TRBD1 or TRBD2 (5 bases each). V lost 1 base and J lost 7, with 15 bases in between. Germline CDR1 reads SGHRS; CDR2 reads YFSETQ. The CDR3 length is 15 residues.

The chain links TRBV7-9 to TRBJ2-7; 8 bases agree with TRBD2. The trim removed 0 bases at V and 0 bases at J, leaving 7 bases unmatched. Germline lookup yields CDR1 SEHNR and CDR2 FQNEAQ (reference sequence). The CDR3 is made up of 17 amino acids. CDR3 bases: TGTGCCAGCAGCTTAGCAGTAGCGGGGAGGAGCTCCTACGAGCAGTACTTC. This encodes CASSLAVAGRSSYEQYF.

The V gene is TRBV5-4, the J gene TRBJ1-4; 7 positions match TRBD1. Germline V lookup: CDR1 SGHNT, CDR2 YYREEE (reference sequence). J gave up 0 bases and V 5 bases, and 7 bases lay outside the gene matches. The CDR3 spans 16 residues. DNA of the CDR3: TGTGCCAGCAGTCGGGACAGATCTGCAACTAATGAAAAACTGTTTTTT. Translated, it gives CASSRDRSATNEKLFF.

Worth noting for this clone: Within the sample, other DNA sequences also encode this same CDR3. The chain couples TRBV28 to TRBJ1-5; D not certain. Per the germline V gene, CDR1 is MDHEN and CDR2 is SYDVKM. V lost 5 bases, J lost 2 bases, and 10 bases lay in between. The CDR3 has 14 amino acids. The CDR3 nucleotides are TGTGCCAGCAGTCCCCAAGGAGGCAATCAGCCCCAGCATTTT. As protein: CASSPQGGNQPQHF.

This chain connects TRBV5-4 to TRBJ1-2, with 9 nucleotides matching TRBD1. The germline gives CDR1 SGHNT, CDR2 YYREEE (reference sequence). This CDR3 has 16 residues. V gave up 4 bases and J gave up 1 base; unmatched junction bases: 8. This chain's CDR3 is CASSPPGQGINYGYTF. The CDR3 DNA reads as TGTGCCAGCAGCCCACCGGGACAGGGAATTAACTATGGCTACACCTTC.

The CDR3 loop reads CASSSGDSASTDTQYF. The CDR3 DNA reads TGCGCCAGCAGCTCCGGGGACTCCGCTAGCACAGATACGCAGTATTTT. The V and J genes are TRBV5-1 and TRBJ2-3; D might be TRBD2 (6 bases). Trimming pared 3 bases from V and 0 bases from J, leaving 14 bases between. Germline CDR1 is SGHRS and CDR2 is YFSETQ. The CDR3 has 16 amino acids. The variable domain in full, completed from reference TRBV5-1 and TRBJ2-3, reads KAGVTQTPRYLIKTRGQQVTLSCSPISGHRSVSWYQQTPGQGLQFLFEYFSETQRNKGNFPGRFSGRQFSNSRSEMNVSTLELGDSALYLCASSSGDSASTDTQYFGPGTRLTVL.

The V gene is TRBV2, the J gene TRBJ1-4; D is unclear. This CDR3 contains 15 residues. Germline V gene lookup returns CDR1 SNHLY and CDR2 FYNNEI. The V end lost 6 bases, the J end lost 5 bases, and 16 bases lay between the germline ends. The CDR3 sequence is CASSVTGIGNEKLFF. The CDR3 nucleotides read TGTGCCAGCAGCGTTACCGGGATTGGCAATGAAAAACTGTTTTTT.

The chain joins TRBV12-2 to TRBJ1-5; the table's D call, TRBD1, was not checked against the DNA. TRBV12-2 is termed a pseudogene. The length of the CDR3 is 18 residues. The CDR3: CASRLGDRAGANNQPQHF. Written as DNA, the CDR3 is TGTGCAAGTCGCTTAGGAGACAGGGCAGGGGCAAACAATCAGCCCCAGCATTTT.

The genes are TRBV6-5 and TRBJ2-3; 12 bases match TRBD2. The CDR3 totals 15 residues. Germline lookup yields CDR1 MNHEY and CDR2 SVGAGI. Trimming cost V 5 bases and J 2 bases; bases outside gene matches: 2. CDR3 in DNA: TGTGCCAGCAGTCGACTAGCGGGGGCCACAGATACGCAGTATTTT. Its translation: CASSRLAGATDTQYF.